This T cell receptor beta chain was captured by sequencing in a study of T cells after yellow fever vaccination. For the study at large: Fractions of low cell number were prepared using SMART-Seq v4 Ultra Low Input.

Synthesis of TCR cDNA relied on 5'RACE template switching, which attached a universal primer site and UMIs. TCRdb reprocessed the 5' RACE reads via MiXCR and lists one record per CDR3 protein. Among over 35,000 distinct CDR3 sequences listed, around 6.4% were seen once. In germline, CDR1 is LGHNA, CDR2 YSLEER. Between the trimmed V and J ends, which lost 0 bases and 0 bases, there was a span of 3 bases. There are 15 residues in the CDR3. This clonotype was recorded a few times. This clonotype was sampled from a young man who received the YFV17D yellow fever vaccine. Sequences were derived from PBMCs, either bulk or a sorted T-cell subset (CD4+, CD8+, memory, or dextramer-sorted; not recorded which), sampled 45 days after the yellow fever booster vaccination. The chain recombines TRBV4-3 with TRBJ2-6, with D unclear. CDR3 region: CASSQDISGANVLTF. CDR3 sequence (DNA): TGCGCCAGCAGCCAAGATATCTCTGGGGCCAACGTCCTGACTTTC.